Listed below are T cell receptor beta chains from one sample, sequenced in a study of CD8+ T cells in alopecia areata. Libraries were prepared by immunoSEQ multiplex PCR; TCRdb keeps only in-frame clonotypes and omits some of them. The sample holds over 150,000 clones, about 62% seen once. The sample was CD4+ T cells sorted from blood, taken at week 24, from a patient treated with tofacitinib. These receptors came from a human donor with alopecia areata. The CDR3 runs from the conserved cysteine through the conserved F or W. A D gene is named only where the DNA matches it firmly. Clone sizes are given selectively: once, few, many, or a class where the clone is expanded.

V gene	D gene	clone size	J gene	CDR3 protein	CDR3 DNA
TRBV5-6	-	few	TRBJ1-4	CASSFGTNEKLFF	TGTGCCAGCAGCTTCGGAACTAATGAAAAACTGTTTTTT
TRBV10-3	-	few	TRBJ2-7	CAISDRLGGRPYEQYF	TGTGCCATCAGCGACAGATTGGGAGGAAGGCCCTACGAGCAGTACTTC
TRBV5-1	-	-	TRBJ2-5	CASSQGGGETQYF	TGCGCCAGCAGCCAGGGAGGAGGGGAGACCCAGTACTTC
TRBV6-6	-	once	TRBJ2-3	CASSLRPLWYF	TGTGCCAGCAGTTTGCGGCCCCTCTGGTATTTT
TRBV5-1	-	-	TRBJ1-2	CASSVLTANYGYTF	TGCGCCAGCAGCGTGCTGACAGCGAACTATGGCTACACCTTC
TRBV29-1	TRBD2	-	TRBJ2-7	CSVESGLAPGEQYF	TGCAGCGTTGAATCGGGACTAGCCCCAGGCGAGCAGTACTTC
TRBV6-5	-	-	TRBJ1-1	CASRQKSKAFF	TGTGCCAGCAGACAGAAGTCCAAAGCTTTCTTT
TRBV29-1	-	-	TRBJ2-5	CSVEAGQETQYF	TGCAGCGTTGAAGCTGGTCAAGAGACCCAGTACTTC
TRBV2	-	few	TRBJ2-5	CASSGYPPMAETQYF	TGTGCCAGCAGTGGGTACCCGCCGATGGCGGAGACCCAGTACTTC
TRBV10-3	-	few	TRBJ1-3	CAIRSGDFGNTIYF	TGTGCCATCCGATCAGGGGACTTTGGAAACACCATATATTTT
TRBV18	-	-	TRBJ1-5	CASTRDTNQPQHF	TGTGCCAGCACCCGGGACACCAATCAGCCCCAGCATTTT
TRBV25-1	TRBD1	once	TRBJ1-5	CASSDKTTGEGSQHF	TGTGCCAGCAGTGATAAAACGACAGGGGAAGGATCCCAGCATTTT